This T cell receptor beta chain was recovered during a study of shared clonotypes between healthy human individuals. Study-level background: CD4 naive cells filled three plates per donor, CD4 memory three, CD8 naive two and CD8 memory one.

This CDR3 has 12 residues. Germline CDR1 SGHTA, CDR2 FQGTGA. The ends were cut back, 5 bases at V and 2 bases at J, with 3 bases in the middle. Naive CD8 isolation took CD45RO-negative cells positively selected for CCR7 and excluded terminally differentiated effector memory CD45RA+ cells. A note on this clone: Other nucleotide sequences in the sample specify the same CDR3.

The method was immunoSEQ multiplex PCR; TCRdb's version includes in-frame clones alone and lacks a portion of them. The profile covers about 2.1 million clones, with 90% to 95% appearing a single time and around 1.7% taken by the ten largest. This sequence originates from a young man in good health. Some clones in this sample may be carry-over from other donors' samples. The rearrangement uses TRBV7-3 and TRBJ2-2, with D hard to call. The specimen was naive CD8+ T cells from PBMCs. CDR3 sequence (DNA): TGTGCCAGCAGCCGAAACACCGGGGAGCTGTTTTTT. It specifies CASSRNTGELFF.